One sample yielded the 15 T cell receptor beta chains listed below, sequenced in a study of control samples from healthy donors and cancer patients. The table came from immunoSEQ multiplex PCR; TCRdb's copy has only in-frame clones and leaves some out. The sample holds about 180,000 clones; roughly 92% are singletons and the top ten take approximately 1.5%. The sequencing sample was made of blood. The receptors derive from a man aged 25-40 years in good health.

The chain is built from TRBV5-6 and TRBJ1-2; 7 bases agree with TRBD1. Germline loops: CDR1 SGHDT, CDR2 YYEEEE. The V segment lost 3 bases and the J segment 0 bases; nucleotides outside the gene matches: 2. The CDR3 covers 14 residues. The CDR3 protein is CASSYGTANYGYTF. In nucleotides, the CDR3 is TGTGCCAGCAGCTACGGGACAGCTAACTATGGCTACACCTTC.

The sample holds a few counts of this clone. The rearrangement links TRBV29-1 to TRBJ2-1, with D hard to call. Trimming removed 2 bases at V and 6 bases at J, with 11 bases between. Germline V gene lookup returns CDR1 SQVTM and CDR2 ANQGSEA. The length of the CDR3 is 13 residues. Here the CDR3 reads CSVEQSLGNEQFF. The CDR3, as DNA: TGCAGCGTTGAACAATCACTCGGCAATGAGCAGTTCTTC.

This chain links TRBV7-8 with TRBJ2-6; no firm D call. V dropped 5 bases and J dropped 0 bases, with 8 bases sitting between them. The CDR3 contains 15 residues. Germline V CDR1 and CDR2: SGHVS, FQNEAQ. The CDR3 loop is CASSRDVSGANVLTF. Here the CDR3 DNA reads TGTGCCAGCAGCCGAGACGTCTCTGGGGCCAACGTCCTGACTTTC.

The V call is TRBV25-1, the J call TRBJ1-2, with 10 bases lining up with TRBD1. The CDR3 is made up of 13 amino acids. Germline CDR1 and CDR2: MGHDK and SYGVNS. The ends lost 3 bases at V and 7 bases at J; junction bases unmatched: 2. DNA of the CDR3: TGTGCCAGCAGTGAGGGACAGGGGCTTGGCTACACCTTC. Amino acid sequence: CASSEGQGLGYTF.

V is TRBV5-6 and J is TRBJ2-2; D call uncertain. The CDR3 contains 17 residues. Trimming pared 1 base from V and 0 bases from J, leaving 13 bases between. Germline V gives CDR1 SGHDT, CDR2 YYEEEE. CDR3 amino acids: CASSLYWLAANTGELFF. Written as DNA, the CDR3 is TGTGCCAGCAGCTTGTATTGGTTGGCGGCGAACACCGGGGAGCTGTTTTTT.

The chain uses TRBV12-5 and TRBJ1-2; D not resolved. The V end was cut by 8 bases, the J end by 6 bases, with 16 bases between. CDR3 length equals 13 residues. Germline CDR1 is LGHNT and CDR2 is FRNRAP. The CDR3 region has the DNA TGTGCTAGTTCAATAGGGAAGGCGAATGGCTACACCTTC. Protein sequence: CASSIGKANGYTF.

The rearrangement uses TRBV30 and TRBJ1-1; D is unresolved. The germline V and J ends were trimmed by 5 bases and 5 bases, with 9 bases remaining between them. The CDR3 length is 11 residues. Per germline, CDR1 GTSNPN and CDR2 SVGIG (reference sequence). This CDR3 reads CAWGESTEAFF. The CDR3 nucleotides are TGTGCCTGGGGGGAGAGTACTGAAGCTTTCTTT.

The genes are TRBV10-3 and TRBJ1-1; unclear D gene. Looked up from germline, CDR1 is ENHRY and CDR2 is SYGVKD. The CDR3 has 12 residues. V was cut by 6 bases and J by 0 bases, with 5 bases left in between. The CDR3 loop is CAIRGLNTEAFF. DNA for the CDR3: TGTGCCATCAGGGGGTTGAACACTGAAGCTTTCTTT.

The CDR3 reads CATSDGSGSNEKLFF. DNA of the CDR3: TGTGCCACCAGCGATGGTTCGGGATCAAATGAAAAACTGTTTTTT. The chain couples TRBV15 to TRBJ1-4; D gene ambiguous. V dropped 5 bases and J dropped 5 bases, with 15 bases sitting between them. The CDR3 loop spans 15 amino acids. Germline V gene sequence: CDR1 LNHNV, CDR2 YYDKDF (reference sequence).

The rearrangement uses TRBV6-5 and TRBJ1-6; perhaps TRBD1 as D (6 bases). CDR1 is MNHEY and CDR2 is SVGAGI in the germline V gene. V dropped 2 bases and J dropped 7 bases, with 15 bases sitting between them. The CDR3 is 16 amino acids. This chain's CDR3 is CASSYVGGTGNSPLHF. The CDR3 DNA sequence: TGTGCCAGCAGTTACGTAGGGGGGACGGGGAATTCACCCCTCCACTTT.

This chain links TRBV6-5 with TRBJ2-3, with 7 nucleotides matching TRBD2. V gave up 5 bases and J gave up 5 bases; unmatched junction bases: 7. Germline CDR1 and CDR2: MNHEY and SVGAGI. The CDR3 contains 14 residues. The CDR3 DNA reads as TGTGCCAGCAGTAGGAGTCTAGCGGAAGATACGCAGTATTTT. This sequence encodes CASSRSLAEDTQYF.

The rearrangement uses TRBV6-4 and TRBJ1-5; D is ambiguous. Per germline, CDR1 MRHNA and CDR2 SNTAGT. The germline V and J ends were trimmed by 4 bases and 7 bases, with 11 bases remaining between them. CDR3 length: 13 residues. The CDR3 nucleotides read TGTGCCAGCAGTGGAAGGTTTCGCCAGCCCCAGCATTTT. As protein: CASSGRFRQPQHF.

This clone has just a few counts. The V and J genes are TRBV5-6 and TRBJ1-5, with a weak D call TRBD1 (5 bases). This CDR3 is built from 16 residues. Germline CDR1 SGHDT, CDR2 YYEEEE. Trimming took 0 bases from V and 0 from J, leaving 10 bases between them. The CDR3 spells CASSLVAGHSNQPQHF. CDR3 in DNA: TGTGCCAGCAGCTTGGTAGCAGGGCATAGCAATCAGCCCCAGCATTTT.

The chain joins TRBV14 to TRBJ2-5; D not certain. The CDR3 runs to 16 residues. Germline V gene sequence: CDR1 SGHDN, CDR2 FVKESK. V was trimmed by 4 bases and J by 2 bases, leaving 17 bases between them. CDR3 DNA sequence: TGTGCCAGCAGCCCACTAAGGCACAGTTTACAAGAGACCCAGTACTTC. Protein: CASSPLRHSLQETQYF.

The V and J genes are TRBV7-2 and TRBJ1-2; 10 positions agree with TRBD1. V gave up 6 bases and J gave up 7 bases; unmatched junction bases: 5. CDR3 length: 13 amino acids. Germline V gene sequence: CDR1 SGHTA, CDR2 FQGNSA. CDR3 sequence reads: CASRTGGNVGYTF. The CDR3 DNA sequence: TGTGCCAGCAGGACAGGGGGCAATGTTGGCTACACCTTC.